This record concerns one T cell receptor (beta chain) sequence. CDR3 size: 14 residues. From germline, CDR1 is SGHNT and CDR2 YYREEE (reference sequence). Trimming took off 4 bases at V and 3 bases at J, with 14 bases between the two ends. Authors' processing steps: Estimation of nucleated cell counts was performed using reference gene primer amplification. The protocol was immunoSEQ multiplex PCR, while the TCRdb copy is restricted to in-frame clones and leaves out a portion. Clonal size and the V and J genes are those of that table, whereas D and trimming came from the DNA. The data hold 250,000 to 350,000 clones, with around 82% observed a single time. This sample is drawn from a study of blood T cell repertoires in COVID-19. Study details: Italy, Spain and the United States were the sources of the convalescent and acute COVID-19 samples. Sources were T cells, B-cell-depleted T cells, or PBMCs; the material itself was cDNA or gDNA.

Enrolled during active infection, Seattle patients were then followed longitudinally. The receptor was isolated from a human donor with COVID-19, enrolled during active disease. The donor label of this sample is uncertain. The sample consisted of peripheral blood. The chain uses TRBV5-4 and TRBJ2-7, with TRBD2 as a possible D gene (6 bases). CDR3: CASSPQVADYEQYF. In DNA, the CDR3 is TGTGCCAGCAGCCCCCAGGTAGCGGACTACGAGCAGTACTTC.